The 28 T cell receptor beta chains in this list originate from one sample, sequenced in a study of T cell responses to AZD1222 COVID-19 vaccine. Here immunoSEQ multiplex PCR was the method, and the copy in TCRdb shows in-frame clones only, minus some. The top ten hold 9.5% of the sample, which has around 130,000 clones, roughly 87% seen once. Source: peripheral blood, taken 28 days after the second AZD1222 dose. The receptors shown here come from an adult who received the AZD1222 COVID-19 vaccine.

The CDR3 DNA reads as TGTGCCAGCACCCAAAGGGGATACGGCTACACCTTC. This gives the protein CASTQRGYGYTF. This chain links TRBV13 with TRBJ1-2; a possible D gene is TRBD1 (5 bases). Germline values: CDR1 PRHDT, CDR2 FYEKMQ (reference sequence). This CDR3 region has 12 residues. V lost 7 bases to trimming and J lost 8 bases, with 14 bases between them.

The sample holds a few counts of this clone. The V and J genes are TRBV18 and TRBJ1-1; unclear D gene. CDR1 is KGHSH, CDR2 LQKENI, per germline. Trimming shortened V by 2 bases and J by 4 bases, and 17 bases separated the two germline ends. The CDR3 totals 16 residues. CDR3 protein: CASSPEMALHGTEAFF. CDR3 nucleotide sequence: TGTGCCAGCTCACCAGAAATGGCTCTGCATGGCACTGAAGCTTTCTTT. Variable domain in full (rest from reference TRBV18 and TRBJ1-1): NAGVMQNPRHLVRRRGQEARLRCSPMKGHSHVYWYRQLPEEGLKFMVYLQKENIIDESGMPKERFSAEFPKEGPSILRIQQVVRGDSAAYFCASSPEMALHGTEAFFGQGTRLTVV.

The V call is TRBV30, the J call TRBJ1-1, with D unclear. CDR1 GTSNPN and CDR2 SVGIG come from the germline V gene (reference sequence). The V end lost 4 bases, the J end lost 5 bases, and 14 bases lay between the germline ends. CDR3 length: 13 amino acids. CDR3 sequence reads: CAWNAGGRTEAFF. In nucleotides, the CDR3 is TGTGCCTGGAACGCGGGCGGGAGGACTGAAGCTTTCTTT.

This chain uses TRBV19 with TRBJ2-1; D might be TRBD1 (6 bases). Trimming left V 5 bases short and J 5 bases short, with 16 bases between. The length of the CDR3 is 15 residues. Germline CDR1 reads LNHDA; CDR2 reads SQIVND (reference sequence). CDR3 DNA: TGTGCCAGTAGTGCCCACAGGGCGCAGCACAATGAGCAGTTCTTC. Translating gives CASSAHRAQHNEQFF.

The table lists this clone with a few counts. The same CDR3 also results from other DNA sequences found in this sample. V usage is TRBV7-6 and J usage is TRBJ2-7; D gene unclear. CDR1 and CDR2 (germline): SGHVS, FNYEAQ. V shed 5 bases and J shed 3 bases, with 11 bases lying between them. The CDR3 is 13 amino acids. This CDR3 reads CASSPGPNYEQYF. The DNA of the CDR3 is TGTGCCAGCAGCCCTGGACCCAACTACGAGCAGTACTTC.

V is TRBV3-1 (or the pseudogene TRBV3-2) and J is TRBJ1-3, with D unclear. CDR3 length equals 15 residues. From germline, CDR1 is LGHDT and CDR2 YNNKEL (reference sequence). V was trimmed by 0 bases and J by 0 bases, leaving 6 bases between them. The CDR3 is CASSQDMSSGNTIYF. The CDR3 DNA reads as TGTGCCAGCAGCCAAGACATGAGCTCTGGAAACACCATATATTTT.

V and J are TRBV7-2 and TRBJ2-3, with D perhaps matching TRBD1 (6 bases). Germline CDR1 is SGHTA and CDR2 is FQGNSA. The CDR3 is 16 residues long. The ends were cut back, 0 bases at V and 6 bases at J, with 16 bases in the middle. As DNA, the CDR3 is TGTGCCAGCAGCTTAGCGCAGTCAGGGGTCACCGATACGCAGTATTTT. It specifies CASSLAQSGVTDTQYF.

The rearrangement uses TRBV19 and TRBJ1-6; no reliable D call. Germline V gene sequence: CDR1 LNHDA, CDR2 SQIVND (reference sequence). The ends were cut back, 3 bases at V and 0 bases at J, with 12 bases in the middle. This CDR3 spans 17 amino acids. This CDR3 reads CASSIGQASSYNSPLHF. CDR3 sequence (DNA): TGTGCCAGTAGTATCGGCCAGGCTAGCTCCTATAATTCACCCCTCCACTTT.

This rearrangement joins TRBV6-5 to TRBJ1-2; possibly TRBD1 for D (5 bases). Trimming removed 2 bases from V and 8 bases from J, with 12 bases in between. Germline-derived CDR1 and CDR2 are MNHEY and SVGAGI. This CDR3 spans 13 amino acids. DNA for the CDR3: TGTGCCAGCAGTTACGAGGGGAGAACCGGCTACACCTTC. Its translation is CASSYEGRTGYTF.

This chain uses TRBV19 with TRBJ2-7, with D hard to call. The V end was cut by 2 bases, the J end by 3 bases, with 11 bases between. Germline lookup yields CDR1 LNHDA and CDR2 SQIVND (reference sequence). The CDR3 is 14 residues long. DNA of the CDR3: TGTGCCAGTAGTATACCAGGAATAAACTACGAGCAGTACTTC. Its translation: CASSIPGINYEQYF.

The rearrangement links TRBV11-2 to TRBJ2-5; D is unresolved. The germline CDR1 and CDR2 sequences are SGHAT and FQNNGV. The CDR3 totals 14 residues. Trimming cost V 1 base and J 2 bases, with 8 bases left between them. The CDR3 here is CASSLVARQETQYF. CDR3 nucleotide sequence: TGTGCCAGCAGCTTAGTAGCTAGACAAGAGACCCAGTACTTC.

The chain links TRBV4-1 to TRBJ2-5; 8 bases map to TRBD2. The CDR3 has 14 residues. Germline CDR1 and CDR2: MGHRA and YSYEKL. The junction had 6 bases not matched to a gene; V was cut back by 0 bases and J by 9 bases. The CDR3 DNA reads as TGCGCCAGCAGCCAAGATCGAGCGGGAGTAGCCCAGTACTTC. Translating gives CASSQDRAGVAQYF.

The chain carries TRBV5-4 and TRBJ2-3; 7 bases agree with TRBD2. The V segment lost 6 bases and the J segment 3 bases; nucleotides outside the gene matches: 7. Germline V gene sequence: CDR1 SGHNT, CDR2 YYREEE (reference sequence). The CDR3 is 14 residues long. This CDR3 reads CASKAGRGTDTQYF. CDR3 sequence (DNA): TGTGCCAGCAAAGCGGGGCGGGGGACAGATACGCAGTATTTT. Supplemented by reference TRBV5-4 and TRBJ2-3, the full variable domain reads ETGVTQSPTHLIKTRGQQVTLRCSSQSGHNTVSWYQQALGQGPQFIFQYYREEENGRGNFPPRFSGLQFPNYSSELNVNALELDDSALYLCASKAGRGTDTQYFGPGTRLTVL.

In DNA form, the CDR3 reads TGTGCCAGCAGCCCAGGCGGGACAGTCATTCAATATGGCTACACCTTC. Translating it yields CASSPGGTVIQYGYTF. J is TRBJ1-2 and V is TRBV11-2; 7 nucleotides match TRBD1. Germline V gene lookup returns CDR1 SGHAT and CDR2 FQNNGV. V lost 5 bases to trimming and J lost 5 bases; unmatched junction nucleotides: 14. CDR3 size: 16 residues.

The chain combines TRBV10-3 with TRBJ1-2, with 7 bases lining up with TRBD1. V was pared by 6 bases and J by 6 bases, with 10 bases of the junction left unmatched. Germline CDR1 reads ENHRY; CDR2 reads SYGVKD. This CDR3 is 14 amino acids long. The CDR3: CAIRRQGNGDGYTF. The CDR3 nucleotides read TGTGCCATCAGGAGACAGGGTAATGGGGATGGCTACACCTTC.

The chain couples TRBV12-3 or TRBV12-4 to TRBJ2-3; D is perhaps TRBD2 (5 bases). The CDR3 has 13 residues. V lost 4 bases to trimming and J lost 6 bases, with 11 bases between them. The CDR3 nucleotides read TGTGCCAGCAGTTATAGAGGGTTGGATACGCAGTATTTT. It yields the protein CASSYRGLDTQYF.

The chain has TRBV7-9 and TRBJ1-5; no definite D call. V was shortened by 4 bases and J by 0 bases, with 1 base between the two germline ends. The CDR3 is made up of 12 amino acids. CDR1 SEHNR and CDR2 FQNEAQ come from the germline V gene (reference sequence). CDR3 region: CASSYSNQPQHF. The CDR3 DNA sequence: TGTGCCAGCAGCTATAGCAATCAGCCCCAGCATTTT.

The genes are TRBV10-3 and TRBJ2-7, with a possible D match to TRBD2 (6 bases). Germline CDR1 and CDR2: ENHRY and SYGVKD. The CDR3 extends over 13 amino acids. Trimming pared 7 bases from V and 3 bases from J, leaving 13 bases between. The CDR3 here is CAIKDGGDYEQYF. CDR3 in DNA: TGTGCCATCAAGGACGGCGGGGACTACGAGCAGTACTTC.

V gene TRBV6-5 combines with J gene TRBJ1-2; unclear D gene. V was cut by 2 bases and J by 0 bases, with 4 bases left in between. Germline CDR1 is MNHEY and CDR2 is SVGAGI. This CDR3 is 13 amino acids long. DNA for the CDR3: TGTGCCAGCAGTTACACACCTAACTATGGCTACACCTTC. Translated: CASSYTPNYGYTF.

V and J are TRBV18 and TRBJ1-3; weak D call: TRBD1 (6 bases). The CDR3 contains 17 residues. Trimming removed 5 bases at V and 0 bases at J, with 17 bases between. CDR1 KGHSH and CDR2 LQKENI come from the germline V gene. CDR3 in amino acids: CASSTFYRDNSGNTIYF. The CDR3 DNA is TGTGCCAGCTCAACCTTTTATCGGGACAACTCTGGAAACACCATATATTTT. The full variable domain, completed using reference TRBV18 and TRBJ1-3, is NAGVMQNPRHLVRRRGQEARLRCSPMKGHSHVYWYRQLPEEGLKFMVYLQKENIIDESGMPKERFSAEFPKEGPSILRIQQVVRGDSAAYFCASSTFYRDNSGNTIYFGEGSWLTVV.

This clone has just a few counts. The chain recombines TRBV27 with TRBJ1-2; D is uncertain. V lost 3 bases and J lost 1, with 6 bases in between. Germline CDR1 reads MNHEY; CDR2 reads SMNVEV (reference sequence). CDR3 size: 13 residues. The CDR3 nucleotides are TGTGCCAGCAGTTTTGAGAGTAACTATGGCTACACCTTC. Translated, it gives CASSFESNYGYTF.

The rearrangement joins TRBV10-3 to TRBJ1-2; 8 positions match TRBD1. The CDR3 covers 12 residues. CDR1 ENHRY and CDR2 SYGVKD come from the germline V gene. V lost 6 bases, J lost 8 bases, and 5 bases stayed unmatched. The CDR3 protein is CAIRPTGEGYTF. The CDR3 nucleotides are TGTGCCATCAGGCCGACAGGGGAAGGCTACACCTTC.

The sample holds one count of this clone. V usage is TRBV5-1 and J usage is TRBJ1-1, with 7 bases aligning to TRBD1. This CDR3 region has 13 residues. Losses at the gene ends were 4 bases for V and 8 bases for J; bases not matched to a gene: 8. CDR1 SGHRS and CDR2 YFSETQ come from the germline V gene. The CDR3, as DNA: TGCGCCAGCAGCCACGGGACAGTTGCCGAAGCTTTCTTT. This gives the protein CASSHGTVAEAFF. The whole variable domain, filled in from reference TRBV5-1 and TRBJ1-1, reads KAGVTQTPRYLIKTRGQQVTLSCSPISGHRSVSWYQQTPGQGLQFLFEYFSETQRNKGNFPGRFSGRQFSNSRSEMNVSTLELGDSALYLCASSHGTVAEAFFGQGTRLTVV.

The rearrangement uses TRBV3-1 (or the pseudogene TRBV3-2) and TRBJ1-2; possible D gene TRBD1, 5 bases. This CDR3 comprises 16 residues. Deletions cut 0 bases from V and 4 bases from J, with 15 bases between. Germline CDR1 LGHDT, CDR2 YNNKEL (reference sequence). The CDR3, as DNA: TGTGCCAGCAGCCAAGACGCCGGGGCAGCAATCTATGGCTACACCTTC. Translation gives CASSQDAGAAIYGYTF.

This clone was detected once. The chain employs TRBV10-3 and TRBJ2-7; possibly TRBD2 for D (7 bases). Between the trimmed V and J ends, which lost 0 bases and 3 bases, there was a span of 18 bases. CDR1 ENHRY and CDR2 SYGVKD come from the germline V gene. The CDR3 consists of 17 residues. The CDR3 coding sequence is TGTGCCATCAGTGAGTCCGCCGGGGGCGGGAGCGGCTACGAGCAGTACTTC. Protein: CAISESAGGGSGYEQYF.

The count of this clone is one. The CDR3 nucleotides are TGCGCCAGCAGCGGGGGACAGTTCTCTGGAAACACCATATATTTT. Translated, it gives CASSGGQFSGNTIYF. V is TRBV5-1 and J is TRBJ1-3, with 7 bases that match TRBD1. The V and J ends lost 4 bases and 0 bases, in that order; junction bases with no gene match: 4. The CDR3 totals 15 residues. Per the germline V gene, CDR1 is SGHRS and CDR2 is YFSETQ. Looking up the rest from reference TRBV5-1 and TRBJ1-3 gives the full variable domain: KAGVTQTPRYLIKTRGQQVTLSCSPISGHRSVSWYQQTPGQGLQFLFEYFSETQRNKGNFPGRFSGRQFSNSRSEMNVSTLELGDSALYLCASSGGQFSGNTIYFGEGSWLTVV.

CDR3 sequence (DNA): TGTGCCAGTACCCTGACCGGGACAGGGTTATGGCAGCCCCAGCATTTT. The encoded protein is CASTLTGTGLWQPQHF. The chain carries TRBV19 and TRBJ1-5; 9 nucleotides agree with TRBD1. Per germline, CDR1 LNHDA and CDR2 SQIVND (reference sequence). The CDR3 consists of 16 residues. The V and J ends lost 7 bases and 7 bases, in that order; junction bases with no gene match: 14.

The chain links TRBV7-2 to TRBJ2-7; 10 bases agree with TRBD1. The J segment lost 3 bases and the V segment lost 5 bases, leaving 4 bases of the junction unmatched. The CDR3 covers 14 residues. CDR1 and CDR2 from the germline V gene are SGHTA and FQGNSA. The CDR3 DNA reads as TGTGCCAGCAGCGCCTGGGACAGGGGCTACGAGCAGTACTTC. Protein sequence: CASSAWDRGYEQYF.